This T cell receptor (beta chain) emerged from a study of human versus mouse CDR3 diversity and MHC coevolution. Germline V gene lookup returns CDR1 LNHDA and CDR2 SQIVND (reference sequence). V trimming: 6 bases; J trimming: 6 bases; junction bases outside the gene matches: 3. This CDR3 spans 14 amino acids. Here immunoSEQ multiplex PCR was the method, and the copy in TCRdb shows in-frame clones only, minus some. This sample carries tens of thousands of clones, around 93% of them seen once, and the ten largest clones take about 1.5%. As for this clone: What it binds is not known.

Overall study results and limits: Among all groups, most of the three human donors showed least clonal inequality.

The TCR comes from a person aged 30 to 69 in good health. The sequenced sample consisted of naive CD4+ T cells from blood. Subset: CD45RO-negative CD62L-positive naive CD4 T cells. This rearrangement joins TRBV19 to TRBJ1-5; 12 bases line up with TRBD1. The CDR3 DNA sequence: TGTGCCAGTAGGGGGACAGGGGGCTCTCAGCCCCAGCATTTT. Protein sequence: CASRGTGGSQPQHF.